These 9 T cell receptor beta chains were sequenced from one sample in a study of cytomegalovirus exposure and HLA in healthy donors. PCR involved 60 Vbeta and 13 Jbeta primers. Only in-frame clones appear in the TCRdb table, and some are missing; sequencing was by immunoSEQ multiplex PCR. The sample holds roughly 300,000 clones; approximately 90% are singletons and the top ten take 3% to 4%. Sequenced sample: PBMCs. These receptors were obtained from a man aged 40-55 years in good health and CMV-seropositive.

The chain joins TRBV13 to TRBJ2-1; possibly TRBD2 for D (6 bases). V dropped 2 bases and J dropped 4 bases, with 18 bases sitting between them. Per the germline V gene, CDR1 is PRHDT and CDR2 is FYEKMQ (reference sequence). The CDR3 has 17 amino acids. The CDR3 here is CASSLIGTGDPYNEQFF. The CDR3 region has the DNA TGTGCCAGCAGCTTAATAGGCACGGGGGACCCGTACAATGAGCAGTTCTTC. Using reference TRBV13 and TRBJ2-1 for the parts outside the CDR3, the full variable domain is AAGVIQSPRHLIKEKRETATLKCYPIPRHDTVYWYQQGPGQDPQFLISFYEKMQSDKGSIPDRFSAQQFSDYHSELNMSSLELGDSALYFCASSLIGTGDPYNEQFFGPGTRLTVL.

The V and J genes are TRBV28 and TRBJ1-5; TRBD1 matches 10 bases. Germline assignment: CDR1 MDHEN and CDR2 SYDVKM. This CDR3 is 18 amino acids long. The junction had 11 bases not matched to a gene; V was cut back by 6 bases and J by 0 bases. The CDR3 here is CASRPPGQGSYSNQPQHF. DNA of the CDR3: TGTGCCAGCAGGCCTCCGGGACAGGGGTCATATAGCAATCAGCCCCAGCATTTT. Complete variable domain (other parts from reference TRBV28 and TRBJ1-5): DVKVTQSSRYLVKRTGEKVFLECVQDMDHENMFWYRQDPGLGLRLIYFSYDVKMKEKGDIPEGYSVSREKKERFSLILESASTNQTSMYLCASRPPGQGSYSNQPQHFGDGTRLSIL.

J is TRBJ2-1 and V is TRBV7-3, with 7 positions matching TRBD2. From germline, CDR1 is SGHTA and CDR2 FQGTGA. This CDR3 contains 13 residues. The V and J ends lost 8 bases and 9 bases, in that order; junction bases with no gene match: 10. The CDR3 here is CASPGGSNFEQFF. CDR3 sequence (DNA): TGTGCCAGCCCCGGGGGGTCAAACTTTGAGCAGTTCTTC.

The rearrangement uses TRBV7-3 and TRBJ2-7, with 7 bases identical to TRBD2. There are 15 residues in the CDR3. CDR1 is SGHTA, CDR2 FQGTGA, per germline. V lost 4 bases to trimming and J lost 0 bases; unmatched junction nucleotides: 6. The CDR3 bases are TGTGCCAGCAGCTCTACTAGCGAGAGCTCCTACGAGCAGTACTTC. Its translation: CASSSTSESSYEQYF.

This clone appeared once. V usage is TRBV14 and J usage is TRBJ2-7, with TRBD2 matching over 7 bases. The CDR3 contains 13 residues. V shed 4 bases and J 6 bases; nucleotides not matched to a gene: 6. The germline V gene encodes CDR1 SGHDN and CDR2 FVKESK. The CDR3 loop is CASSRLGGVEQYF. For the CDR3, the DNA is TGTGCCAGCAGCCGTTTGGGGGGGGTCGAGCAGTACTTC. Variable domain in full (rest from reference TRBV14 and TRBJ2-7): EAGVTQFPSHSVIEKGQTVTLRCDPISGHDNLYWYRRVMGKEIKFLLHFVKESKQDESGMPNNRFLAERTGGTYSTLKVQPAELEDSGVYFCASSRLGGVEQYFGPGTRLTVT.

This clone appeared a few times. The chain couples TRBV27 to TRBJ2-1, with TRBD1 matching over 9 bases. The CDR3 is 15 amino acids. Trimming took 6 bases from V and 6 from J; bases not matched to a gene: 9. CDR1 is MNHEY, CDR2 SMNVEV, per germline (reference sequence). The CDR3 nucleotides read TGTGCCAGCAGCCACAGGGGGCGGGTCGGCAATGAGCAGTTCTTC. It is translated as CASSHRGRVGNEQFF.

A single count supports this clone. This chain links TRBV27 with TRBJ2-2; possibly TRBD1 for D (6 bases). The germline V and J ends were trimmed by 6 bases and 3 bases, with 17 bases remaining between them. The CDR3 sequence is 16 residues long. Germline V gene data show CDR1 as MNHEY and CDR2 as SMNVEV (reference sequence). CDR3 amino acids: CASRSLRGLDTGELFF. DNA of the CDR3: TGTGCCAGCAGGTCTTTGAGGGGGTTGGACACCGGGGAGCTGTTTTTT.

V and J are TRBV27 and TRBJ1-5; possibly TRBD1 for D (6 bases). CDR3 length: 15 residues. The germline V gene has CDR1 MNHEY and CDR2 SMNVEV (reference sequence). V lost 2 bases and J 7 bases, leaving 15 bases between the germline ends. CDR3 coding DNA: TGTGCCAGCAGTTTAGGCAGGGGAAAGTTCCAGCCCCAGCATTTT. Translated: CASSLGRGKFQPQHF.

This chain joins TRBV28 and TRBJ2-7, with 11 bases that match TRBD1. V gave up 5 bases and J gave up 7 bases; unmatched junction bases: 10. The germline gives CDR1 MDHEN, CDR2 SYDVKM. The CDR3 is 15 residues long. Here the CDR3 DNA reads TGTGCCAGCAGTCCCACCGGGACAGGGGGGTGGGAGCAGTACTTC. It codes for CASSPTGTGGWEQYF.